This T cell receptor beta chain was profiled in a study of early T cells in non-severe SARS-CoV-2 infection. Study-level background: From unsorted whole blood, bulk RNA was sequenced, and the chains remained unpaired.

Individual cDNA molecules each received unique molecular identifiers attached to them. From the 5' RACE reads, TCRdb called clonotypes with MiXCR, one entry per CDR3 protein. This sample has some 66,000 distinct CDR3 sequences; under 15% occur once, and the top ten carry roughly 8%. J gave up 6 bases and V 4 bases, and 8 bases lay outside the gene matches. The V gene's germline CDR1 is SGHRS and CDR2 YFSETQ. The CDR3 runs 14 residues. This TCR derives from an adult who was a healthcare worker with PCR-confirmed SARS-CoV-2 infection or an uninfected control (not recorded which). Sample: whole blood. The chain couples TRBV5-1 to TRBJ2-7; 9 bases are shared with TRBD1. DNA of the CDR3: TGCGCCAGCAGCAGAGGACAGGGGACGGTCGAGCAGTACTTC. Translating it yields CASSRGQGTVEQYF.